The present TCR beta chain was sequenced within a study of T cell repertoires in cytomegalovirus infection. Study overall: Recently described HLA-C-restricted plus well-studied HLA-B-restricted CMV epitopes were used. Overall study results and limits: Cumulative frequency (of public TCR beta family members) identified carriers of CMV plus the relevant HLA. Clonotypes of TCR beta that were HLA-C-restricted and CMV-specific dominated the ex vivo response.

V was clipped by 10 bases and J by 3 bases; unmatched bases: 4. The germline V gene has CDR1 ENHRY and CDR2 SYGVKD. The CDR3 has 13 residues. This clonotype was seen only a few times. What it recognizes is unknown. TCRdb fed the reads into MiXCR, producing one record per CDR3 protein. The top ten hold roughly 19% of the sample, which has approximately 270,000 distinct CDR3 sequences, approximately 22% seen once. J is TRBJ2-3 and V is TRBV10-3, with 10 nucleotides matching TRBD2. This specimen consisted of cultured PBMCs, obtained from culture after CMV antigen stimulation. This clonotype originated in a human donor in good health (CMV status not recorded). Some clones in this sample may be carry-over from other donors' samples. CDR3 bases: TGTGCCAGTAGCGGGAGGCGGACAGATACGCAGTATTTT. Translation: CASSGRRTDTQYF.